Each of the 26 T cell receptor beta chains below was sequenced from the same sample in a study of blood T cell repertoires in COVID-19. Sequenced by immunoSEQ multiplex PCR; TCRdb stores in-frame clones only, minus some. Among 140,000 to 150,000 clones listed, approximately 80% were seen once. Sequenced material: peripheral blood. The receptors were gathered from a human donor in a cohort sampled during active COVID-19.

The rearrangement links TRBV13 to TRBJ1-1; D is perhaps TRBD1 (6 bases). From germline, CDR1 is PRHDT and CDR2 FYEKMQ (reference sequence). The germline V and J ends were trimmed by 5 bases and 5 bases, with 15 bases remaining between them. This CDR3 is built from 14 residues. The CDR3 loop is CASSVTGSRTEAFF. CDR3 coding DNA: TGTGCCAGCAGCGTCACAGGGAGTCGGACTGAAGCTTTCTTT.

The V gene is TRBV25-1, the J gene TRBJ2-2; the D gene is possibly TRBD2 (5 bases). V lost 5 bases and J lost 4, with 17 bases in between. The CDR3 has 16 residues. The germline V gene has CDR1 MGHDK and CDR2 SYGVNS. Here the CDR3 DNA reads TGTGCCAGCAGTAATCCCGGGGTAAAGGGCACCGGGGAGCTGTTTTTT. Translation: CASSNPGVKGTGELFF. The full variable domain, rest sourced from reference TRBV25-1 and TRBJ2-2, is EADIYQTPRYLVIGTGKKITLECSQTMGHDKMYWYQQDPGMELHLIHYSYGVNSTEKGDLSSESTVSRIRTEHFPLTLESARPSHTSQYLCASSNPGVKGTGELFFGEGSRLTVL.

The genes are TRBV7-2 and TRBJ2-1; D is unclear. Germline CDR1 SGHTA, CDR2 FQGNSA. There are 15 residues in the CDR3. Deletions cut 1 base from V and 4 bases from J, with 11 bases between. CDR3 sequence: CASSLGWQIYNEQFF. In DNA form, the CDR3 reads TGTGCCAGCAGCTTAGGTTGGCAGATATACAATGAGCAGTTCTTC.

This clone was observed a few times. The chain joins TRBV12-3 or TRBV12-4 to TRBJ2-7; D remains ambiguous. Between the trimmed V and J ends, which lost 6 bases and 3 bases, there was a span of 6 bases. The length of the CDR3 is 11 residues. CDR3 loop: CASSRGYEQYF. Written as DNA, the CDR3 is TGTGCCAGCAGCCGAGGCTACGAGCAGTACTTC.

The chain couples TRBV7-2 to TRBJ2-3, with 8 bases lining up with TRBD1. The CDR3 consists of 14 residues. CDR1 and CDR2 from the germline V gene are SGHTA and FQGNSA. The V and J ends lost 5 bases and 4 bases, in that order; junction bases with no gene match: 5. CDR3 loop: CASSPRTGPDTQYF. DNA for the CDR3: TGTGCCAGCAGCCCGAGGACAGGGCCAGATACGCAGTATTTT.

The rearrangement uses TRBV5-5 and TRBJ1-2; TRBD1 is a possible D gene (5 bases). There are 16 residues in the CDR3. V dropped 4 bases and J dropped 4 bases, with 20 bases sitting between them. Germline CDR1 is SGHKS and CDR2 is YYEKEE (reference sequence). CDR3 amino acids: CASSRVGGEGGYGYTF. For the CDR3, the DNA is TGTGCCAGCAGCCGAGTAGGAGGGGAAGGCGGCTATGGCTACACCTTC.

The CDR3 nucleotides are TGTGCCAGCAGCTTAGGGGGGGTATGGAACACTGAAGCTTTCTTT. Its protein is CASSLGGVWNTEAFF. This chain joins TRBV7-9 and TRBJ1-1; weak D call: TRBD1 (5 bases). V dropped 1 base and J dropped 1 base, with 10 bases sitting between them. Germline V gene data show CDR1 as SEHNR and CDR2 as FQNEAQ (reference sequence). This CDR3 comprises 15 residues.

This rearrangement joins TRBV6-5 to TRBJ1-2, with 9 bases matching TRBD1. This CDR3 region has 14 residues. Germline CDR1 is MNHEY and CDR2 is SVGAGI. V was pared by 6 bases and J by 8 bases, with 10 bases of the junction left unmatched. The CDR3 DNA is TGTGCCAGCAGAAGGGGACAGGGCGGAGGGGGCTACACCTTC. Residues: CASRRGQGGGGYTF.

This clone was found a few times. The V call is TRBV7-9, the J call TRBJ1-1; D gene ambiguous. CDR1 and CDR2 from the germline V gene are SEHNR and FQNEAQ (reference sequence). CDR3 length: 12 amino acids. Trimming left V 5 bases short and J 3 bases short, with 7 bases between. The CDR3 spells CASSHGDTEAFF. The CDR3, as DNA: TGTGCCAGCAGCCACGGGGACACTGAAGCTTTCTTT.

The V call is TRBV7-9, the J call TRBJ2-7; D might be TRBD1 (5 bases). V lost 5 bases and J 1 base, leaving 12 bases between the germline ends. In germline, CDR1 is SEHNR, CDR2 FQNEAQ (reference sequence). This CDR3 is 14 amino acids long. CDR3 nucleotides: TGTGCCAGCAGCGCATCAGGGCCTTCCTACGAGCAGTACGTC. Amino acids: CASSASGPSYEQYV.

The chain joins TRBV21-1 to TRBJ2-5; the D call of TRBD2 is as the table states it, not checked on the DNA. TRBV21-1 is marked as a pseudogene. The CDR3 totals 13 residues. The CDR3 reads CASSPRPRGTQYF. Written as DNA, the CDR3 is TGTGCCAGCAGTCCCCGGCCACGCGGGACCCAGTACTTC.

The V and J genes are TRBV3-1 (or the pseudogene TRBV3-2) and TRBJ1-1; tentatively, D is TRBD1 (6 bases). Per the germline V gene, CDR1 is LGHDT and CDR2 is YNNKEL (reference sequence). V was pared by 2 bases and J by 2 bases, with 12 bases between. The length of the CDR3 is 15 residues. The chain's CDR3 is CASSQTGQPNTEAFF. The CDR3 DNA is TGTGCCAGCAGCCAAACCGGACAGCCCAACACTGAAGCTTTCTTT.

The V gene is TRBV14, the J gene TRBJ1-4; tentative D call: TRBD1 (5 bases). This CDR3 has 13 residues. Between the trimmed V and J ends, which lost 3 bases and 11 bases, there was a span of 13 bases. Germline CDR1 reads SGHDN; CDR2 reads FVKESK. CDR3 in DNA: TGTGCCAGCAGCCAGTACCGTAAGGGGAAACTGTTTTTT. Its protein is CASSQYRKGKLFF.

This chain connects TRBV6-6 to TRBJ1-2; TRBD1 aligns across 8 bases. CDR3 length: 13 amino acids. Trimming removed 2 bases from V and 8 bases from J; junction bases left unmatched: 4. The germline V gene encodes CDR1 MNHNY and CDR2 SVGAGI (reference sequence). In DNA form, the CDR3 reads TGTGCCAGCAGTTACGACAGGGGAGGGGGCTACACCTTC. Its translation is CASSYDRGGGYTF.

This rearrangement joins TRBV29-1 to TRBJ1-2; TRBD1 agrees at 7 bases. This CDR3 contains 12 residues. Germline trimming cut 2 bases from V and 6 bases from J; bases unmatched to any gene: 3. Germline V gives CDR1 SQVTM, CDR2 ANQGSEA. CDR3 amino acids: CSVERGGDGYTF. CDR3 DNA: TGCAGCGTTGAAAGAGGGGGCGATGGCTACACCTTC.

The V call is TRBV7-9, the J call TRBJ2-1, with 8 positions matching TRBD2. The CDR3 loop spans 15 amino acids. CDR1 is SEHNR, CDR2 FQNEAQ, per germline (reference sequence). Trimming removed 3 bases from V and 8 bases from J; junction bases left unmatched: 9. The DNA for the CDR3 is TGTGCCAGCAGCTTCACAACGGGAGGGAGCGATGAGCAGTTCTTC. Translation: CASSFTTGGSDEQFF.

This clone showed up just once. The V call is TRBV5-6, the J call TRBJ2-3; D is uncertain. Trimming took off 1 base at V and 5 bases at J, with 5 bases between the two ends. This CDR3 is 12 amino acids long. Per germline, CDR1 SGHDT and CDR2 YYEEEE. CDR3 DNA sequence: TGTGCCAGCAGCTTGACTATAGATACGCAGTATTTT. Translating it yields CASSLTIDTQYF.

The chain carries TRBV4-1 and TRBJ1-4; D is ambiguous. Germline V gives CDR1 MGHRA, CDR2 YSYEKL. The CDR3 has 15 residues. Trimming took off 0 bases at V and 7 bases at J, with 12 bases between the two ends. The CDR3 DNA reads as TGCGCCAGCAGCCAAGACCGTAACCTAGGTGAAAAACTGTTTTTT. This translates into CASSQDRNLGEKLFF.

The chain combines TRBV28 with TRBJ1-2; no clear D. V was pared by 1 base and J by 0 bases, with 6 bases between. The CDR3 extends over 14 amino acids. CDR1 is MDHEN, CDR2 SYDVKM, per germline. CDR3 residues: CASSLLGANYGYTF. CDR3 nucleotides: TGTGCCAGCAGTTTATTGGGAGCTAACTATGGCTACACCTTC.

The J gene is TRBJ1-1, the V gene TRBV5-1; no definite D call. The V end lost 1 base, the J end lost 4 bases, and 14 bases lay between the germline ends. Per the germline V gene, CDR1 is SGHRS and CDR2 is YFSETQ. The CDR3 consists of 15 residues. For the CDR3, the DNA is TGCGCCAGCAGCTTGCGGGGAGAGCGGGGCACTGAAGCTTTCTTT. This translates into CASSLRGERGTEAFF. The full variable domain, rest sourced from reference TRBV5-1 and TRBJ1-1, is KAGVTQTPRYLIKTRGQQVTLSCSPISGHRSVSWYQQTPGQGLQFLFEYFSETQRNKGNFPGRFSGRQFSNSRSEMNVSTLELGDSALYLCASSLRGERGTEAFFGQGTRLTVV.

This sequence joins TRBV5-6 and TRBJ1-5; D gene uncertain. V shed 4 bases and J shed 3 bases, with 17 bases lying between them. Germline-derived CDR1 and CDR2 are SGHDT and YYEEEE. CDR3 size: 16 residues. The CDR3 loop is CASSHYSSSFNQPQHF. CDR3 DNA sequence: TGTGCCAGCAGCCATTACAGCTCGTCGTTCAATCAGCCCCAGCATTTT.

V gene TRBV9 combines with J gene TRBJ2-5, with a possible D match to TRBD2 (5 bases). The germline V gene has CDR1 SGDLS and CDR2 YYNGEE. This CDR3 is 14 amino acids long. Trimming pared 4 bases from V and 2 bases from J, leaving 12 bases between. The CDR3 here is CASSPRTGQETQYF. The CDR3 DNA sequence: TGTGCCAGCAGCCCCCGGACGGGACAAGAGACCCAGTACTTC. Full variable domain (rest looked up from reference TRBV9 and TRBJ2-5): DSGVTQTPKHLITATGQRVTLRCSPRSGDLSVYWYQQSLDQGLQFLIQYYNGEERAKGNILERFSAQQFPDLHSELNLSSLELGDSALYFCASSPRTGQETQYFGPGTRLLVL.

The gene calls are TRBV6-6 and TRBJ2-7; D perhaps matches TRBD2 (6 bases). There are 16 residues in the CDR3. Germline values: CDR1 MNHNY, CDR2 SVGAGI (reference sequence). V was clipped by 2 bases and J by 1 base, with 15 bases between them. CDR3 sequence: CASSYPAGLNSYEQYF. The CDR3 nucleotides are TGTGCCAGCAGTTACCCGGCGGGACTCAATTCCTACGAGCAGTACTTC.

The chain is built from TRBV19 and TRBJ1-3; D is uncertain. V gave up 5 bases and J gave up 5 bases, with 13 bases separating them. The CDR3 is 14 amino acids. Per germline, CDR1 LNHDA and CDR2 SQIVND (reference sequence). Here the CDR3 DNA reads TGTGCCAGTAGTCCCACCGGGAAAAGAAACACCATATATTTT. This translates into CASSPTGKRNTIYF.

The CDR3 here is CATSGEYTEAFF. In DNA form, the CDR3 reads TGTGCCACCAGTGGAGAGTACACTGAAGCTTTCTTT. The genes are TRBV24-1 and TRBJ1-1; D gene uncertain. The CDR3 is 12 residues long. Looked up from germline, CDR1 is KGHDR and CDR2 is SFDVKD. Trimming left V 5 bases short and J 3 bases short, with 6 bases between.

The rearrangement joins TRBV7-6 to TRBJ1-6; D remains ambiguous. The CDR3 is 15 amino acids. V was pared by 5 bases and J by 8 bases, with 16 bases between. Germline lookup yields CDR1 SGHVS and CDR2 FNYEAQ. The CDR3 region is CASSPGLTDDSPLHF. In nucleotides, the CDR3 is TGTGCCAGCAGCCCCGGACTTACGGACGATTCACCCCTCCACTTT.